Each of the 14 T cell receptor beta chains below was sequenced from the same sample in a study of beta chain features in type 1 diabetes (dated by TCRdb to the late 2010s). The investigation overall reported the following: Type 1 diabetes patients showed a moderate but significant shortening of TCRB CDR3 length in all four CD4+ subsets.

No cognate antigen is known for these TCRs. The library came from the immunoSEQ multiplex PCR assay. All of the isolated RNA was reverse transcribed with the High Capacity cDNA Reverse Transcription Kit, so expressed TCRB transcripts were sequenced. TCRdb provides this immuneACCESS table in a form limited to in-frame rearrangements. Some clones are lacking; in checked studies, under half of them reflect an unresolved V gene, and why the rest are absent is not known. The sample includes 500,000 to 650,000 clones, with around 12% observed a single time. In total, the top ten clones hold 0.095% to 0.15% of the sample. The sequencing input was naive CD4+ T cells from blood. Sample cell subset or site, as interpreted from the label and publication: true naive CD4+ T cells. These receptors were taken from a man aged 30-40 years with type 1 diabetes.

The chain joins TRBV30 to TRBJ1-2; D is uncertain. The germline V gene has CDR1 GTSNPN and CDR2 SVGIG (reference sequence). Trimming removed 5 bases from V and 7 bases from J, with 11 bases in between. The CDR3 has 11 amino acids. The CDR3 nucleotides read TGTGCCTGGGGGAGGGATGGTGGCTACACCTTC. Protein product: CAWGRDGGYTF.

The sample holds a few counts of this clone. The chain uses TRBV5-1 and TRBJ2-1; 7 bases agree with TRBD1. The CDR3 sequence is 14 residues long. Germline CDR1 and CDR2: SGHRS and YFSETQ. J was trimmed by 3 bases and V by 4 bases; bases with no gene match: 4. CDR3 in amino acids: CASSIRQGYNEQFF. CDR3 nucleotides: TGCGCCAGCAGCATCAGACAGGGCTACAATGAGCAGTTCTTC.

This clone came up a few times. The CDR3 region has the DNA TGTGCCAGCAGCGGACTAGTAGGGACAGATACGCAGTATTTT. This encodes CASSGLVGTDTQYF. The rearrangement links TRBV28 to TRBJ2-3; TRBD2 agrees at 7 bases. Germline trimming cut 6 bases from V and 3 bases from J; bases unmatched to any gene: 6. This CDR3 has 14 amino acids. Germline lookup yields CDR1 MDHEN and CDR2 SYDVKM.

The J gene is TRBJ2-7, the V gene TRBV6-5; 10 nucleotides line up with TRBD2. The CDR3 totals 16 residues. Per the germline V gene, CDR1 is MNHEY and CDR2 is SVGAGI. The trim removed 2 bases at V and 3 bases at J, leaving 7 bases unmatched. For the CDR3, the DNA is TGTGCCAGCAGTTACCGATCTAGCGGGGGACTCTACGAGCAGTACTTC. Translating gives CASSYRSSGGLYEQYF.

This clone occurred a few times. The chain joins TRBV9 to TRBJ2-1, with TRBD2 identical over 9 bases. The V gene end was trimmed by 4 bases and the J gene end by 5 bases; junction bases not matched to a gene: 10. The CDR3 has 16 residues. Germline V CDR1 and CDR2: SGDLS, YYNGEE. CDR3 bases: TGTGCCAGCAGCCCCGGGGCTAGCGGGGACAACAATGAGCAGTTCTTC. Protein sequence: CASSPGASGDNNEQFF.

This clone was counted only a few times. The chain is built from TRBV30 and TRBJ2-1; D gene unclear. Germline V gives CDR1 GTSNPN, CDR2 SVGIG (reference sequence). With 0 bases removed from V and 5 bases from J, the gap between germline ends came to 8 bases. This CDR3 region has 13 residues. In nucleotides, the CDR3 is TGTGCCTGGAGTGTCTCCAACGACAATGAGCAGTTCTTC. Translating it yields CAWSVSNDNEQFF.

The chain combines TRBV18 with TRBJ1-1, with 7 bases lining up with TRBD1. J was trimmed by 1 base and V by 3 bases; bases with no gene match: 2. CDR1 KGHSH and CDR2 LQKENI come from the germline V gene. The CDR3 covers 14 residues. The CDR3 here is CASSPGQSNTEAFF. The CDR3 DNA follows: TGTGCCAGCTCACCGGGACAGTCGAACACTGAAGCTTTCTTT.

Only a few counts were recorded for this clone. The rearrangement joins TRBV9 to TRBJ2-7; D gene uncertain. V was trimmed by 0 bases and J by 3 bases, leaving 13 bases between them. This CDR3 has 15 residues. Germline-derived CDR1 and CDR2 are SGDLS and YYNGEE. For the CDR3, the DNA is TGTGCCAGCAGCGTAGGGGAAGGCGTCTACTACGAGCAGTACTTC. This gives the protein CASSVGEGVYYEQYF.

This rearrangement joins TRBV7-3 to TRBJ1-1, with 7 positions matching TRBD1. Germline trimming cut 6 bases from V and 4 bases from J; bases unmatched to any gene: 5. The CDR3 totals 13 residues. Per germline, CDR1 SGHTA and CDR2 FQGTGA. The CDR3 is CASSLTGITEAFF. CDR3 bases: TGTGCCAGCAGTTTGACAGGGATCACTGAAGCTTTCTTT.

The gene calls are TRBV25-1 and TRBJ2-5; 7 bases are a match to TRBD1. Per germline, CDR1 MGHDK and CDR2 SYGVNS. Trimming removed 6 bases from V and 2 bases from J; junction bases left unmatched: 9. CDR3 length equals 15 residues. CDR3 bases: TGTGCCAGCAGCCCCGGGACAGCTACACAAGAGACCCAGTACTTC. The encoded protein is CASSPGTATQETQYF.

V gene TRBV30 combines with J gene TRBJ2-5; 14 positions agree with TRBD2. Judging by the DNA end, TRBJ2-7 fits better; the J call may be wrong. CDR3 length: 14 amino acids. Per the germline V gene, CDR1 is GTSNPN and CDR2 is SVGIG (reference sequence). The CDR3 nucleotides read TGTGCCTGGGACGGGACTAGCGGGGGTCTCGAGCAGTACTTC. Translated, it gives CAWDGTSGGLEQYF.

The V and J genes are TRBV4-3 and TRBJ2-3; D is undetermined. The CDR3 loop spans 13 amino acids. Per germline, CDR1 LGHNA and CDR2 YSLEER. The germline V and J ends were trimmed by 1 base and 3 bases, with 5 bases remaining between them. The CDR3 nucleotides read TGCGCCAGCAGCCAAGCTGGAACAGATACGCAGTATTTT. This codes for CASSQAGTDTQYF.

This clone was observed a few times. The gene calls are TRBV12-5 and TRBJ2-1, with D perhaps TRBD1 (5 bases). Trimming took off 2 bases at V and 5 bases at J, with 13 bases between the two ends. The CDR3 consists of 15 residues. CDR1 and CDR2 (germline): LGHNT, FRNRAP. CDR3: CASGLRQGGNNEQFF. In DNA, the CDR3 is TGTGCTAGTGGTTTGCGCCAGGGTGGGAACAATGAGCAGTTCTTC.

The chain carries TRBV9 and TRBJ2-7; 11 positions match TRBD2. J was trimmed by 6 bases and V by 3 bases; bases with no gene match: 11. The CDR3 extends over 16 amino acids. Germline V lookup: CDR1 SGDLS, CDR2 YYNGEE. CDR3 DNA sequence: TGTGCCAGCAGCGCCGCCCCAGGACTAGCGGGTGGCGAGCAGTACTTC. It yields the protein CASSAAPGLAGGEQYF.